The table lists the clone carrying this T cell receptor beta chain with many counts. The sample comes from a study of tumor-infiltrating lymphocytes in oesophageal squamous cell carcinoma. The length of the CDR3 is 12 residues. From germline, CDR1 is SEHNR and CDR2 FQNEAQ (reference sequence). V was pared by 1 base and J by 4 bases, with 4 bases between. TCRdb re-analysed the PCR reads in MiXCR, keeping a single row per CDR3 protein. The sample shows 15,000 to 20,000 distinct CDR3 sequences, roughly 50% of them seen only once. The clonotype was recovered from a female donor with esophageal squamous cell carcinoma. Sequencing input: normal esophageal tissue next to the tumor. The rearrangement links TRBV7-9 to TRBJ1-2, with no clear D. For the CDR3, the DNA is TGTGCCAGCAGCTTAGGCGGCTATGGCTACACCTTC. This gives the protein CASSLGGYGYTF. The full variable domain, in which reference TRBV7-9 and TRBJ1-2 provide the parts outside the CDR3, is DTGVSQNPRHKITKRGQNVTFRCDPISEHNRLYWYRQTLGQGPEFLTYFQNEAQLEKSRLLSDRFSAERPKGSFSTLEIQRTEQGDSAMYLCASSLGGYGYTFGSGTRLTVV.